This TCR beta chain was sequenced during a study of blood T cell repertoires in COVID-19 (dated by TCRdb to 2018 to 2020). Some background on the complete study: Collaborator samples came from the United States, Italy and Spain and covered acute and convalescent phases of COVID-19. The repertoires were made available in a free public database intended to serve as a resource for research on the immune response to SARS-CoV-2. Samples came from the ongoing ImmuneRACE study (first 160 participants) plus 1,254 subjects from 6 global collaborators. The dataset comprised deeply sampled blood TCRbeta repertoires from subjects exposed to, actively infected with, or recovered from COVID-19. The prospective study material was composed of cDNA or gDNA derived from T cells, B-cell-depleted T cells, or PBMCs. The sample metadata nearly always contained a de-identified subject ID, COVID-19 status, age in years and sex. HLA class I and class II types, where available, came from metadata supplied by the sample provider rather than from assay-based typing.

CDR3 length: 18 amino acids, cysteine to phenylalanine. CDR3 DNA only is kept here, 54 bases in frame from base 1. The germline V gene encodes CDR1 MNHEY and CDR2 SVGEGT. Trimming removed 2 bases from V and 0 bases from J; the gene matches leave 6 bases unexplained. The immunoSEQ Assay, a bias-controlled multiplex PCR, was used to amplify TCRbeta CDR3 regions from genomic DNA. The original methods were these. Nucleated cell counts per sample were estimated from amplification of reference gene primers within the assay. To quantify the absolute abundance of each unique TCRbeta CDR3 rearrangement, sequence reads were collapsed and filtered. For each sample, productive Simpson clonality was calculated as the square root of Simpson's diversity index over productive rearrangements. TCRdb took this table from immuneACCESS and kept in-frame rearrangements with V and J called. Such tables lack part of the clones; where checked against another copy, unresolved V genes explain under half of the gap, and the rest is unexplained. V, J and clone size reflect that table, while D and trimming were determined from the DNA. The sample table holds more than 30,000 clones, of which around 87% were seen once. 24% of the sample rests with the top ten.

Study-wide findings and limitations: The quantity of clinical and demographic metadata differed by source and by participant and was supplied without curation.

A word on this clone: Its antigen specificity is not known. The input lacks base qualities; no much larger clone sits a single base away.

Collaborating institutions collected whole blood in K2EDTA tubes following their own protocols. For TCRbeta analysis, collaborators shipped samples in one of three forms: frozen whole blood, isolated PBMCs, or DNA extracted from either of those sample types. The source material was peripheral blood. This clonotype originated in a man in his fifties with active or convalescent COVID-19. Here the chain combines TRBV6-2 or TRBV6-3 and TRBJ2-6, with 8 bases in between that match TRBD2. The CDR3 corresponds to CASSYILAVLSGANVLTF. The sequenced DNA is TGTGCCAGCAGTTACATACTAGCGGTCCTCTCTGGGGCCAACGTCCTGACTTTC.